This TCR beta chain originates from a study of T cells after posttransplantation cyclophosphamide. Study-wide findings and caveats: Recipient CMV seropositivity and CMV reactivation strongly tracked TRB clonality. Later blood repertoires were often dominated by clones from the donor CD8+ memory compartment.

Notes on this clone: The antigen remains unidentified.

Sequenced by immunoSEQ multiplex PCR; TCRdb stores in-frame clones only, minus some. The sample yields 45,000 to 65,000 clones, roughly 84% seen once. This receptor was taken from a man aged 25 to 45 with a blood cancer, CMV-positive, and with a related stem cell donor. Specimen: PBMCs.

Written as DNA, the CDR3 is TGTGCCAGCAGTCACTGGACTAGCGGACCATTAGATACGCAGTATTTT. The encoded protein is CASSHWTSGPLDTQYF. This chain joins TRBV27 and TRBJ2-3; TRBD2 matches at 10 bases. The CDR3 sequence is 16 residues long. Trimming cost V 5 bases and J 5 bases; bases outside gene matches: 10. CDR1 MNHEY and CDR2 SMNVEV come from the germline V gene (reference sequence).